This TCR beta chain was identified in a study of PD-L1 blockade in urothelial cancer. Time point in this sample: pretreatment peripheral blood. Here immunoSEQ multiplex PCR was the method, and the copy in TCRdb shows in-frame clones only, minus some. The sample has about 53,000 clones, around 88% seen once; the top ten hold approximately 14%. The germline V gene encodes CDR1 LNHDA and CDR2 SQIVND (reference sequence). V dropped 5 bases and J dropped 6; count of bases not matched to a gene: 4. CDR3 length equals 14 residues. The genes are TRBV19 and TRBJ2-2, with 9 bases fitting TRBD2. The material sequenced was PBMCs, taken around atezolizumab (anti-PD-L1) treatment. This clonotype was sampled from a woman aged 55-70 years with urothelial cancer. The chain's CDR3 is CASSLAGRAGELFF. The CDR3 DNA is TGTGCCAGTAGTCTAGCGGGGAGGGCCGGGGAGCTGTTTTTT.